Listed below are T cell receptor beta chains from one sample, sequenced in a study of blood T cell repertoires in COVID-19. Clones were read by immunoSEQ multiplex PCR, and TCRdb kept only the in-frame ones, dropping some. The sample holds some 260,000 clones, nearly 90% seen once. What was sequenced was peripheral blood. These receptors came from a woman between 25 and 40 years old with acute or convalescent COVID-19. Each CDR3 is given with its conserved first and last residue. The D gene is left open where the match is weak. Not all rows give a size; the values are once, few, many and, for expanded clones, a class.

DNA	CDR3	size	V	J	D
TGTGCCAGCAGCCTTCCCCCCGGCAGGGCCGGGGAGCTGTTTTTT	CASSLPPGRAGELFF	once	TRBV5-6	TRBJ2-2	NA
TGTGCCAGCAGCGCGGGACCATTGGTCGGCAATGAGCAGTTCTTC	CASSAGPLVGNEQFF	NA	TRBV5-5	TRBJ2-1	NA
TGTGCCACCAGCACCTTTAGTCTGGAGACCCAGTACTTC	CATSTFSLETQYF	NA	TRBV15	TRBJ2-5	NA
TGTGCCAGCAGCCTCAGACTAGCGGGATTGTCAGATACGCAGTATTTT	CASSLRLAGLSDTQYF	NA	TRBV7-8	TRBJ2-3	TRBD2
TGTGCCAGCAGCCTCCCCGGGGGAAACACCATATATTTT	CASSLPGGNTIYF	NA	TRBV28	TRBJ1-3	NA
TGTGCCAGCAGCACAGGGACTAGCGGGACGAATGAGCAGTTCTTC	CASSTGTSGTNEQFF	NA	TRBV11-3	TRBJ2-1	TRBD2
TGTGCCAGCAGCTTAGTGGCTAGCGGAAATAATGAGCAGTTCTTC	CASSLVASGNNEQFF	NA	TRBV7-9	TRBJ2-1	TRBD2
TGTGCCAGTAGGACTAGCGGGTTTTCCGGGGAGCTGTTTTTT	CASRTSGFSGELFF	NA	TRBV19	TRBJ2-2	TRBD2
TGTGCCAGCAGCCGAGTTTTCACAGGAGATTTCTACGAGCAGTACTTC	CASSRVFTGDFYEQYF	NA	TRBV27	TRBJ2-7	NA
TGTGCCAGCAGTGAAGTAGTCACCGGGGAGCTGTTTTTT	CASSEVVTGELFF	NA	TRBV2	TRBJ2-2	NA
TGTGCCAGCAGTTACTCGACACAGCCGTCCTACGAGCAGTACTTC	CASSYSTQPSYEQYF	NA	TRBV6-6	TRBJ2-7	NA
TGTGCCATCAGGGACAGGGGGAATCAGCCCCAGCATTTT	CAIRDRGNQPQHF	NA	TRBV10-3	TRBJ1-5	TRBD1
TGTGCCAGCAGCCAGAATCCAGGACAGGGACGTAGGAATGAGCAGTTCTTC	CASSQNPGQGRRNEQFF	NA	TRBV14	TRBJ2-1	TRBD1
TGTGCCATCAGTGAGGGGCCCAGGGAGAACACTGAAGCTTTCTTT	CAISEGPRENTEAFF	NA	TRBV10-3	TRBJ1-1	NA
TGTGCCAGCAGCGGTAGCGGGAGTACTGACGAGCAGTACTTC	CASSGSGSTDEQYF	NA	TRBV5-4	TRBJ2-7	TRBD2
TGTGCCAGCAGCATCCGGGAGAATGAAGCTTTCTTT	CASSIRENEAFF	NA	TRBV6-2/TRBV6-3	TRBJ1-1	NA
TGTGCCTGGAGTGTTGGCAGGGAGCAGTTCTTC	CAWSVGREQFF	NA	TRBV30	TRBJ2-1	NA
TGTGCCAGCAGCAATTTGGCGGGAGGGCTGTACGAGCAGTACTTC	CASSNLAGGLYEQYF	NA	TRBV9	TRBJ2-7	TRBD2
TGTGCCAGCAGTTTAAGGACCGGACAGGGAGTCTCTGGGGCCAACGTCCTGACTTTC	CASSLRTGQGVSGANVLTF	NA	TRBV27	TRBJ2-6	TRBD1
TGTGCCAGCAGAATCGCGGGAGGGCTTGGAGGCAATGAGCAGTTCTTC	CASRIAGGLGGNEQFF	NA	TRBV21-1	TRBJ2-1	NA
TGTGCCAGCAGCTTGACTGCCTCCTACGAGCAGTACTTC	CASSLTASYEQYF	NA	TRBV7-7	TRBJ2-7	NA
TGCCCCAGCAGCCAACAGGGGGGGGAGCAGTACTTC	CPSSQQGGEQYF	NA	TRBV5-1	TRBJ2-7	NA
TGTGCCAGCAGCTTAGATAGTACGAGAGAGACCCAGTACTTC	CASSLDSTRETQYF	NA	TRBV11-3	TRBJ2-5	NA
TGTGCCAGCAGCCTAGACAGGGGTCAACTCGAGACCCAGTACTTC	CASSLDRGQLETQYF	NA	TRBV11-2	TRBJ2-5	TRBD1
TGCGCCAGCAGCCCGGGGGGGTCCACAGATACGCAGTATTTT	CASSPGGSTDTQYF	NA	TRBV5-1	TRBJ2-3	TRBD2
TGCGCCAGCAGCCAAGATCTAGCAATGGGGGCCAGACTAGCGGGAGCGCACGAGCAGTACTTC	CASSQDLAMGARLAGAHEQYF	NA	TRBV4-1	TRBJ2-7	TRBD2
TGTGCCAGCAGCTTAGGGCTGACAGGGGTTCGAGGCTACACCTTC	CASSLGLTGVRGYTF	NA	TRBV7-6	TRBJ1-2	TRBD1
TGTGCCAGCACCCAAATCCGGGACAGTAGACTGTTTTTT	CASTQIRDSRLFF	NA	TRBV7-2	TRBJ1-4	TRBD1
TGCAGTGCCCGACTGAACAATGAGCAGTTCTTC	CSARLNNEQFF	NA	TRBV20-1	TRBJ2-1	NA
TGTGCCTGGAACTGGGCTAGCGGGATGGGGGAGCAGTACTTC	CAWNWASGMGEQYF	NA	TRBV30	TRBJ2-7	TRBD2
TGTGCCAGCAGCGCCGCCCCTCCGGGGGAAGCTTTCTTT	CASSAAPPGEAFF	NA	TRBV9	TRBJ1-1	NA
TGTGCCAGCAGCGTAGAGGCGGGAGGGCCTCCGACCCAGTACTTC	CASSVEAGGPPTQYF	NA	TRBV9	TRBJ2-5	TRBD2